This is a list of T cell receptor beta chains from one sample in a study of T-cell reconstitution after alpha-beta-depleted transplantation in children. MiXCR was run by TCRdb on the PCR reads, yielding one entry per CDR3 protein. This repertoire shows about 980,000 distinct CDR3 sequences, about 31% found once; its top ten account for around 30%. Material: PBMCs, mostly from graft donor cells, obtained 360 days after TCRalphabeta/CD19-depleted stem cell transplant. The source is a boy in the first two years of life who had a stem cell transplant for SCID, so the T cells may come from the graft donor. The CDR3 runs from the conserved cysteine through the conserved F or W. The D gene is left open where the match is weak. The size of a clone is reported for some rows only, either as once, few or many, or as a class for expanded clones.

J gene,D gene,clone size,V gene,CDR3 protein
TRBJ2-3,.,.,TRBV4-3,CASSHLTGGTDTQYF
TRBJ2-4,.,once,TRBV4-3,CASSQDRGQYF
TRBJ1-1,.,few,TRBV12-3/TRBV12-4,CASSFRGSGNTEAFF
TRBJ1-2,.,few,TRBV12-3/TRBV12-4,CASSLAGQNYGYTF
TRBJ2-7,.,few,TRBV7-9,CASSFSGAHEQYF
TRBJ1-5,.,.,TRBV20-1,CSAREKGVPPQHF
TRBJ1-1,.,.,TRBV21-1,CASSPNDTEAFF
TRBJ2-1,TRBD2,few,TRBV12-3/TRBV12-4,CASSPIAGASSNEQFF
TRBJ1-2,.,few,TRBV15,CATSRDAKGFGGYTF
TRBJ2-2,.,.,TRBV2,CASRSGSLLEELFF